One and the same sample provided the 26 T cell receptor beta chains below, sequenced in a study of cytomegalovirus exposure and HLA in healthy donors. The study ran its PCR with 60 Vbeta and 13 Jbeta primers. The protocol was immunoSEQ multiplex PCR, while the TCRdb copy is restricted to in-frame clones and leaves out a portion. Of roughly 290,000 clones listed, roughly 90% are singletons. Sequencing input: PBMCs. These receptors were taken from a woman younger than 35 in good health and CMV-seronegative.

The chain is built from TRBV6-5 and TRBJ1-4, with D perhaps matching TRBD1 (5 bases). V lost 2 bases and J lost 8, with 15 bases in between. This CDR3 is 15 amino acids long. Per the germline V gene, CDR1 is MNHEY and CDR2 is SVGAGI. This CDR3 reads CASSYGGAWGEKLFF. CDR3 in DNA: TGTGCCAGCAGTTACGGTGGGGCTTGGGGCGAAAAACTGTTTTTT.

J is TRBJ2-7 and V is TRBV5-1, with TRBD2 identical over 10 bases. V was pared by 4 bases and J by 7 bases, with 8 bases of the junction left unmatched. This CDR3 is 14 amino acids long. Germline assignment: CDR1 SGHRS and CDR2 YFSETQ. The CDR3 here is CASSLGSGRWEQYF. CDR3 in DNA: TGCGCCAGCAGCCTGGGTAGCGGGAGGTGGGAGCAGTACTTC.

This chain connects TRBV27 to TRBJ2-2; TRBD1 matches 9 bases. Per the germline V gene, CDR1 is MNHEY and CDR2 is SMNVEV (reference sequence). The CDR3 has 15 amino acids. V lost 8 bases, J lost 6 bases, and 10 bases stayed unmatched. CDR3 in amino acids: CASGRLDRGAGELFF. In DNA form, the CDR3 reads TGTGCCAGCGGACGGCTGGACAGGGGAGCCGGGGAGCTGTTTTTT.

V and J are TRBV5-6 and TRBJ2-3; D perhaps matches TRBD1 (5 bases). The CDR3 contains 14 residues. Germline CDR1 reads SGHDT; CDR2 reads YYEEEE. Trimming removed 4 bases at V and 5 bases at J, with 14 bases between. The CDR3 region is CASSIQGSEDTQYF. CDR3 nucleotide sequence: TGTGCCAGCAGCATCCAGGGTTCCGAAGATACGCAGTATTTT.

The chain joins TRBV30 to TRBJ1-2; the match to TRBD1 covers 9 bases. V dropped 0 bases and J dropped 5; count of bases not matched to a gene: 4. The CDR3 has 14 amino acids. In germline, CDR1 is GTSNPN, CDR2 SVGIG (reference sequence). The CDR3 DNA follows: TGTGCCTGGAGTGTACAGGGGGCGTCGTATGGCTACACCTTC. Amino acid sequence: CAWSVQGASYGYTF.

The chain links TRBV2 to TRBJ1-4; maybe TRBD1 (6 bases). Trimming cost V 5 bases and J 6 bases, with 13 bases left between them. The V gene's germline CDR1 is SNHLY and CDR2 FYNNEI. The CDR3 extends over 14 amino acids. In DNA, the CDR3 is TGTGCCAGCAGTTCAGGGGCAGGGGATGAAAAACTGTTTTTT. Protein: CASSSGAGDEKLFF.

This clone was observed a single time. V gene TRBV5-1 combines with J gene TRBJ2-1; D perhaps matches TRBD1 (7 bases). This CDR3 spans 18 amino acids. Germline-derived CDR1 and CDR2 are SGHRS and YFSETQ. V gave up 0 bases and J gave up 4 bases, with 20 bases separating them. CDR3 nucleotide sequence: TGCGCCAGCAGCTTGGCCTGGGCAGGGGGGAATGCTTACAATGAGCAGTTCTTC. Its translation is CASSLAWAGGNAYNEQFF.

The rearrangement joins TRBV11-2 to TRBJ2-7; the D is unclear. The CDR3 consists of 12 residues. V was trimmed by 4 bases and J by 2 bases, leaving 6 bases between them. In germline, CDR1 is SGHAT, CDR2 FQNNGV. CDR3 bases: TGTGCCAGCAGCTCCGGAGCCTACGAGCAGTACTTC. This sequence encodes CASSSGAYEQYF.

The chain recombines TRBV4-1 with TRBJ2-1; unclear D gene. V was trimmed by 6 bases and J by 7 bases, leaving 7 bases between them. The CDR3 runs 11 residues. Germline CDR1 reads MGHRA; CDR2 reads YSYEKL. This CDR3 reads CASSLDNEQFF. CDR3 nucleotides: TGCGCCAGCAGTCTAGATAATGAGCAGTTCTTC.

This clone was counted a single time. The chain links TRBV6-1 to TRBJ1-1, with TRBD1 identical over 11 bases. This CDR3 is 15 amino acids long. Losses at the gene ends were 6 bases for V and 5 bases for J; bases not matched to a gene: 8. The V gene's germline CDR1 is MNHNS and CDR2 SASEGT. CDR3 sequence reads: CASRAGTGGKTEAFF. CDR3 nucleotides: TGTGCCAGCAGGGCCGGGACAGGGGGTAAAACTGAAGCTTTCTTT.

In nucleotides, the CDR3 is TGTGCCAGCTCCGTCAGGGGGACTAATGAAAAACTGTTTTTT. Translating gives CASSVRGTNEKLFF. The V and J genes are TRBV18 and TRBJ1-4; 7 bases are shared with TRBD1. Germline CDR1 KGHSH, CDR2 LQKENI. J lost 2 bases, V lost 6 bases, and 3 bases had no gene match. The CDR3 is made up of 14 amino acids.

This chain joins TRBV2 and TRBJ2-7; TRBD1 matches 8 bases. V trimming: 7 bases; J trimming: 1 base; junction bases outside the gene matches: 6. CDR1 and CDR2 from the germline V gene are SNHLY and FYNNEI. The CDR3 contains 14 residues. The CDR3 spells CASKRTGSSYEQYF. In nucleotides, the CDR3 is TGTGCCAGCAAAAGGACAGGGAGTTCCTACGAGCAGTACTTC.

The chain has TRBV6-1 and TRBJ1-2; TRBD1 might be the D (5 bases). The CDR3 loop spans 16 amino acids. Trimming removed 3 bases from V and 2 bases from J, with 16 bases in between. Looked up from germline, CDR1 is MNHNS and CDR2 is SASEGT. This CDR3 reads CASSDRVRTMNYGYTF. The CDR3 DNA reads as TGTGCCAGCAGTGACAGGGTCAGAACCATGAACTATGGCTACACCTTC.

V and J are TRBV9 and TRBJ2-1; tentatively, D is TRBD2 (5 bases). Germline CDR1 SGDLS, CDR2 YYNGEE. This CDR3 region has 15 residues. The germline V and J ends were trimmed by 0 bases and 10 bases, with 17 bases remaining between them. CDR3 region: CASSVGSQSKREQFF. CDR3 nucleotides: TGTGCCAGCAGCGTAGGGAGCCAAAGTAAGCGGGAGCAGTTCTTC. The whole variable domain, filled in from reference TRBV9 and TRBJ2-1, reads DSGVTQTPKHLITATGQRVTLRCSPRSGDLSVYWYQQSLDQGLQFLIQYYNGEERAKGNILERFSAQQFPDLHSELNLSSLELGDSALYFCASSVGSQSKREQFFGPGTRLTVL.

J is TRBJ2-1 and V is TRBV27; unclear D gene. Germline V gives CDR1 MNHEY, CDR2 SMNVEV (reference sequence). The CDR3 runs 14 residues. Trimming took off 5 bases at V and 6 bases at J, with 14 bases between the two ends. This CDR3 reads CASSPHFPGNEQFF. The CDR3 DNA reads TGTGCCAGCAGTCCCCATTTCCCCGGCAATGAGCAGTTCTTC.

The rearrangement joins TRBV7-3 to TRBJ1-2; the match to TRBD1 covers 7 bases. This CDR3 spans 15 amino acids. CDR1 and CDR2 from the germline V gene are SGHTA and FQGTGA. Unmatched junction bases numbered 11, after V lost 7 bases and J lost 3 bases. CDR3 in amino acids: CASKRDSQTDYGYTF. CDR3 bases: TGTGCCAGCAAACGGGACAGTCAAACTGACTATGGCTACACCTTC.

The sample holds a few counts of this clone. The J gene is TRBJ1-2, the V gene TRBV6-5; 7 bases align to TRBD1. The CDR3 has 14 residues. Losses at the gene ends were 5 bases for V and 3 bases for J; bases not matched to a gene: 6. Germline lookup yields CDR1 MNHEY and CDR2 SVGAGI. CDR3 coding DNA: TGTGCCAGCAGTCGAAGGGGGCTGGACTATGGCTACACCTTC. It encodes CASSRRGLDYGYTF.

A remark on this clone: Other DNA sequences in this specimen translate into the identical CDR3. J is TRBJ1-6 and V is TRBV2, with TRBD1 as a possible D gene (6 bases). CDR1 is SNHLY and CDR2 is FYNNEI in the germline V gene. The CDR3 is 14 residues long. Trimming took off 6 bases at V and 6 bases at J, with 12 bases between the two ends. The CDR3 DNA is TGTGCCAGCAGCCGACAGGTTCTTAATTCACCCCTCCACTTT. It codes for CASSRQVLNSPLHF.

In this sample, this clone turned up a few times. This chain links TRBV27 with TRBJ1-1; no clear D. The germline V gene has CDR1 MNHEY and CDR2 SMNVEV (reference sequence). This CDR3 is 15 amino acids long. With 6 bases removed from V and 2 bases from J, the gap between germline ends came to 16 bases. CDR3 sequence reads: CASSPSGKRNTEAFF. Here the CDR3 DNA reads TGTGCCAGCAGCCCATCTGGCAAACGTAACACTGAAGCTTTCTTT.

This clone has a handful of counts. The chain joins TRBV7-9 to TRBJ1-1; 10 nucleotides line up with TRBD1. V trimming: 5 bases; J trimming: 5 bases; junction bases outside the gene matches: 17. CDR3 length: 18 residues. Germline lookup yields CDR1 SEHNR and CDR2 FQNEAQ (reference sequence). The CDR3 sequence: CASSESPGQGLTGTEAFF. In DNA form, the CDR3 reads TGTGCCAGCAGCGAATCCCCGGGACAGGGGCTCACAGGGACTGAAGCTTTCTTT.

The rearrangement joins TRBV5-4 to TRBJ2-1, with D possibly being TRBD1 (5 bases). Between the trimmed V and J ends, which lost 0 bases and 0 bases, there was a span of 7 bases. The CDR3 length is 15 residues. Germline V gives CDR1 SGHNT, CDR2 YYREEE (reference sequence). The CDR3 here is CASSLGQLSYNEQFF. CDR3 bases: TGTGCCAGCAGCTTGGGACAGCTCTCCTACAATGAGCAGTTCTTC.

A few counts support this clone. The chain recombines TRBV18 with TRBJ2-1, with D tentatively TRBD2 (6 bases). Germline V CDR1 and CDR2: KGHSH, LQKENI. The CDR3 contains 14 residues. V was cut by 3 bases and J by 9 bases, with 15 bases left in between. This CDR3 reads CASSPLGGGGEQFF. The CDR3 nucleotides are TGTGCCAGCTCACCCCTTGGGGGAGGTGGTGAGCAGTTCTTC.

This chain connects TRBV27 to TRBJ1-2; TRBD1 matches 7 bases. With V trimmed by 1 base and J by 7 bases, 3 bases remained unmatched. Per germline, CDR1 MNHEY and CDR2 SMNVEV (reference sequence). The CDR3 sequence is 13 residues long. CDR3 coding DNA: TGTGCCAGCAGTTTATGGGACAGTTCTGGCTACACCTTC. Protein: CASSLWDSSGYTF.

As concerns this clone: Germline and junction disagree at one end, which may indicate a read error. The rearrangement uses TRBV7-7 and TRBJ2-5; 9 nucleotides match TRBD1. Germline V gives CDR1 SSHAT, CDR2 FNYEAQ (reference sequence). The length of the CDR3 is 16 residues. The CDR3 region has the DNA TGTGCTAGCAGCCCCAAGGGGACAGGGAACCAAGAGACCCAGTACTTC. Translating gives CASSPKGTGNQETQYF.

V and J are TRBV7-8 and TRBJ1-6; D unclear. The CDR3 contains 13 residues. Germline V lookup: CDR1 SGHVS, CDR2 FQNEAQ. Trimming took off 2 bases at V and 8 bases at J, with 7 bases between the two ends. CDR3 in amino acids: CASSLTRDSPLHF. The CDR3 nucleotides read TGTGCCAGCAGCTTAACGCGGGATTCACCCCTCCACTTT.

The chain links TRBV7-9 to TRBJ2-2, with 8 bases aligning to TRBD2. Germline V gene data show CDR1 as SEHNR and CDR2 as FQNEAQ (reference sequence). The CDR3 consists of 13 residues. V shed 8 bases, J shed 6 bases, and the junction held 5 bases outside the gene matches. CDR3: CASGQLAAGELFF. As DNA, the CDR3 is TGTGCCAGCGGCCAACTAGCGGCCGGGGAGCTGTTTTTT.